The 28 T cell receptor beta chains presented below share a single source sample, sequenced in a study of cytomegalovirus exposure and HLA in healthy donors (dated by TCRdb to about 2017). To prepare the library, the immunoSEQ multiplex PCR assay was applied. For the multiplex PCR, a mixture combining 60 forward primers for TCR Vbeta segments and 13 reverse primers for TCR Jbeta segments was used. TCRdb took over this immuneACCESS table, retaining in-frame rearrangements with V and J assigned. Such tables are incomplete; in checked studies, under half of the missing clones stem from an unresolved V gene, and the remainder is unexplained. The sample yields about 270,000 clones; 86% were counted once. The ten largest clonotypes hold roughly 4% of the sample. Source material: PBMCs. Source of these receptors: a man between 40 and 49 years old in good health and CMV-seropositive.

The chain couples TRBV20-1 to TRBJ1-1; D not certain. This CDR3 is 11 amino acids long. CDR1 is DFQATT and CDR2 is SNEGSKA in the germline V gene (reference sequence). Trimming took 3 bases from V and 7 from J, leaving 9 bases between them. In DNA, the CDR3 is TGCAGTGCTAGTCCACAAGTTGAAGCTTTCTTT. Its protein is CSASPQVEAFF.

The chain couples TRBV6-1 to TRBJ1-2; 7 bases map to TRBD1. CDR3 length: 15 amino acids. The germline CDR1 and CDR2 sequences are MNHNS and SASEGT. J was trimmed by 4 bases and V by 2 bases; bases with no gene match: 7. The CDR3 coding sequence is TGTGCCAGCAGTGAAACTGGACAGGCTTTCTATGGCTACACCTTC. Translation gives CASSETGQAFYGYTF.

This clone was observed a single time. The V gene is TRBV6-5, the J gene TRBJ2-3, with D perhaps TRBD2 (6 bases). Trimming shortened V by 2 bases and J by 2 bases, and 14 bases separated the two germline ends. Germline loops: CDR1 MNHEY, CDR2 SVGAGI. This CDR3 has 16 amino acids. The CDR3 DNA sequence: TGTGCCAGCAGTTACGCTGGGGAGGCAGTCACAGATACGCAGTATTTT. Its protein product is CASSYAGEAVTDTQYF.

This chain uses TRBV5-1 with TRBJ2-2, with 11 bases identical to TRBD2. The V gene end was trimmed by 2 bases and the J gene end by 1 base; junction bases not matched to a gene: 4. This CDR3 has 17 amino acids. Germline V CDR1 and CDR2: SGHRS, YFSETQ. CDR3 residues: CASSLALAGGNTGELFF. The DNA of the CDR3 is TGCGCCAGCAGCTTAGCTCTAGCGGGAGGGAACACCGGGGAGCTGTTTTTT.

The chain combines TRBV5-5 with TRBJ2-7; 11 nucleotides agree with TRBD1. The CDR3 sequence is 15 residues long. In germline, CDR1 is SGHKS, CDR2 YYEKEE (reference sequence). The V segment lost 3 bases and the J segment 1 base; nucleotides outside the gene matches: 3. The CDR3 DNA sequence: TGTGCCAGCAGCTCTAGGGACAGGGGGTCCTACGAGCAGTACTTC. This translates into CASSSRDRGSYEQYF.

The chain combines TRBV27 with TRBJ2-7; 8 positions agree with TRBD1. CDR3 length equals 15 residues. Unmatched junction bases numbered 5, after V lost 2 bases and J lost 2 bases. The V gene's germline CDR1 is MNHEY and CDR2 SMNVEV (reference sequence). DNA of the CDR3: TGTGCCAGCAGTTTAGGTTGGGACAGGACCTACGAGCAGTACTTC. Residues: CASSLGWDRTYEQYF.

The rearrangement joins TRBV5-1 to TRBJ1-2; weak D call: TRBD1 (5 bases). Trimming took off 3 bases at V and 2 bases at J, with 14 bases between the two ends. Looked up from germline, CDR1 is SGHRS and CDR2 is YFSETQ. This CDR3 has 15 residues. The CDR3 sequence is CASSWSGESNYGYTF. The CDR3 DNA follows: TGCGCCAGCAGCTGGTCGGGGGAGAGCAACTATGGCTACACCTTC.

The rearrangement joins TRBV5-1 to TRBJ2-3, with TRBD2 matching over 13 bases. V lost 0 bases, J lost 3 bases, and 4 bases stayed unmatched. Germline CDR1 reads SGHRS; CDR2 reads YFSETQ. This CDR3 comprises 17 residues. The CDR3 sequence: CASSLAGTSGITDTQYF. In DNA form, the CDR3 reads TGCGCCAGCAGCTTGGCCGGGACTAGCGGGATAACAGATACGCAGTATTTT.

This clone has a single count. V gene TRBV19 combines with J gene TRBJ2-2; a possible D gene is TRBD1 (5 bases). Trimming pared 7 bases from V and 4 bases from J, leaving 10 bases between. Germline-derived CDR1 and CDR2 are LNHDA and SQIVND (reference sequence). The CDR3 sequence is 13 residues long. The CDR3 loop reads CASTDDSTGELFF. The CDR3 nucleotides are TGTGCCAGTACCGACGACAGCACCGGGGAGCTGTTTTTT.

V and J are TRBV7-9 and TRBJ2-7, with D maybe TRBD2 (7 bases). V was clipped by 4 bases and J by 2 bases, with 24 bases between them. From germline, CDR1 is SEHNR and CDR2 FQNEAQ (reference sequence). The CDR3 is 18 amino acids. Here the CDR3 DNA reads TGTGCCAGCAGCTCAGGGGCTAGCGGAGCCGTTTATACCTACGAGCAGTACTTC. The encoded protein is CASSSGASGAVYTYEQYF.

The gene calls are TRBV2 and TRBJ2-3, with 8 bases fitting TRBD2. The CDR3 runs 14 residues. CDR1 and CDR2 from the germline V gene are SNHLY and FYNNEI. Losses at the gene ends were 7 bases for V and 0 bases for J; bases not matched to a gene: 3. CDR3: CASKASGSTDTQYF. In DNA form, the CDR3 reads TGTGCCAGCAAGGCTAGCGGGAGCACAGATACGCAGTATTTT. Drawing the rest from reference TRBV2 and TRBJ2-3, the complete variable domain is EPEVTQTPSHQVTQMGQEVILRCVPISNHLYFYWYRQILGQKVEFLVSFYNNEISEKSEIFDDQFSVERPDGSNFTLKIRSTKLEDSAMYFCASKASGSTDTQYFGPGTRLTVL.

This sequence joins TRBV15 and TRBJ2-7; 8 bases fit TRBD2. CDR1 LNHNV and CDR2 YYDKDF come from the germline V gene (reference sequence). J gave up 7 bases and V 0 bases, and 14 bases lay outside the gene matches. This CDR3 has 17 residues. CDR3: CATSRDPGGASGEEQYF. CDR3 nucleotides: TGTGCCACCAGCAGAGATCCCGGGGGGGCTAGCGGAGAGGAGCAGTACTTC.

The chain combines TRBV6-1 with TRBJ2-5, with a tentative D call TRBD1 (6 bases). CDR3 size: 13 residues. CDR1 is MNHNS and CDR2 is SASEGT in the germline V gene. V lost 2 bases and J lost 3, with 7 bases in between. The CDR3 region has the DNA TGTGCCAGCAGTGAACAGGGGAAAGAGACCCAGTACTTC. Protein: CASSEQGKETQYF.

This chain uses TRBV27 with TRBJ2-3; D is perhaps TRBD2 (5 bases). The V end lost 5 bases, the J end lost 3 bases, and 15 bases lay between the germline ends. In germline, CDR1 is MNHEY, CDR2 SMNVEV (reference sequence). The CDR3 extends over 15 amino acids. CDR3 nucleotide sequence: TGTGCCAGCAGTCCCCCTATGGGAGTGACAGATACGCAGTATTTT. This encodes CASSPPMGVTDTQYF.

The gene calls are TRBV28 and TRBJ1-2; D is possibly TRBD1 (6 bases). Germline V CDR1 and CDR2: MDHEN, SYDVKM. With 5 bases removed from V and 0 bases from J, the gap between germline ends came to 22 bases. CDR3 length equals 18 residues. CDR3 bases: TGTGCCAGCAGTCCCTACTCCATCCGGGACACCTCTAACTATGGCTACACCTTC. Amino acids: CASSPYSIRDTSNYGYTF.

The rearrangement links TRBV7-6 to TRBJ1-2; maybe TRBD1 (5 bases). This CDR3 has 13 amino acids. CDR1 and CDR2 from the germline V gene are SGHVS and FNYEAQ. With 3 bases removed from V and 3 bases from J, the gap between germline ends came to 8 bases. For the CDR3, the DNA is TGTGCCAGCAGCTTGGGCAGGGACTATGGCTACACCTTC. Translation: CASSLGRDYGYTF. The variable domain in full, with the rest retrieved from reference TRBV7-6 and TRBJ1-2, is GAGVSQSPRYKVTKRGQDVALRCDPISGHVSLYWYRQALGQGPEFLTYFNYEAQQDKSGLPNDRFSAERPEGSISTLTIQRTEQRDSAMYRCASSLGRDYGYTFGSGTRLTVV.

The genes are TRBV7-8 and TRBJ1-2, with D tentatively TRBD1 (5 bases). The CDR3 covers 17 residues. Germline assignment: CDR1 SGHVS and CDR2 FQNEAQ. V was clipped by 2 bases and J by 2 bases, with 18 bases between them. The chain's CDR3 is CASSLRETGGWNYGYTF. The CDR3 region has the DNA TGTGCCAGCAGCTTACGGGAGACGGGGGGGTGGAACTATGGCTACACCTTC.

The rearrangement joins TRBV7-3 to TRBJ2-1, with 11 bases matching TRBD2. CDR1 SGHTA and CDR2 FQGTGA come from the germline V gene. V was pared by 3 bases and J by 8 bases, with 6 bases of the junction left unmatched. This CDR3 has 15 amino acids. The CDR3 loop is CASSLGLADIDEQFF. The CDR3 DNA sequence: TGTGCCAGCAGCTTGGGACTAGCGGACATCGATGAGCAGTTCTTC. The full variable domain, in which reference TRBV7-3 and TRBJ2-1 provide the parts outside the CDR3, is GAGVSQTPSNKVTEKGKYVELRCDPISGHTALYWYRQSLGQGPEFLIYFQGTGAADDSGLPNDRFFAVRPEGSVSTLKIQRTERGDSAVYLCASSLGLADIDEQFFGPGTRLTVL.

The V call is TRBV7-8, the J call TRBJ2-1; D possibly corresponds to TRBD2 (7 bases). V was shortened by 6 bases and J by 2 bases, with 14 bases between the two germline ends. Per germline, CDR1 SGHVS and CDR2 FQNEAQ. The CDR3 runs to 15 residues. Written as DNA, the CDR3 is TGTGCCAGCAGTCGCGGGGGCGGTACCTACAATGAGCAGTTCTTC. This sequence encodes CASSRGGGTYNEQFF.

The chain joins TRBV10-3 to TRBJ2-5; TRBD2 is a possible D gene (7 bases). The CDR3 runs to 14 residues. Germline-derived CDR1 and CDR2 are ENHRY and SYGVKD. V was clipped by 8 bases and J by 4 bases, with 17 bases between them. The chain's CDR3 is CAISPGGAGETQYF. CDR3 bases: TGTGCCATCTCCCCGGGGGGCGCGGGAGAGACCCAGTACTTC.

The rearrangement links TRBV28 to TRBJ2-1; perhaps TRBD2 as D (5 bases). The CDR3 covers 14 residues. The V end was cut by 6 bases, the J end by 8 bases, with 17 bases between. Germline CDR1 MDHEN, CDR2 SYDVKM. CDR3 nucleotides: TGTGCCAGCAGCCCCTGGGCTAGCACGGATGAGCAGTTCTTC. Its protein is CASSPWASTDEQFF. Looking up the rest from reference TRBV28 and TRBJ2-1 gives the full variable domain: DVKVTQSSRYLVKRTGEKVFLECVQDMDHENMFWYRQDPGLGLRLIYFSYDVKMKEKGDIPEGYSVSREKKERFSLILESASTNQTSMYLCASSPWASTDEQFFGPGTRLTVL.

The chain couples TRBV2 to TRBJ2-3; 8 bases fit TRBD2. Germline CDR1 is SNHLY and CDR2 is FYNNEI. V gave up 4 bases and J gave up 4 bases; unmatched junction bases: 4. This CDR3 is built from 14 residues. CDR3 DNA: TGTGCCAGCAGTGGTAGCGGGACCGCAGATACGCAGTATTTT. Encoded protein: CASSGSGTADTQYF.

The chain carries TRBV5-4 and TRBJ1-1, with D perhaps matching TRBD1 (5 bases). V was cut by 5 bases and J by 0 bases, with 11 bases left in between. The CDR3 spans 14 residues. Looked up from germline, CDR1 is SGHNT and CDR2 is YYREEE (reference sequence). CDR3 region: CASRPDSLNTEAFF. CDR3 nucleotides: TGTGCCAGCAGACCTGACAGCCTGAACACTGAAGCTTTCTTT.

The CDR3 region is CASSIGGTDTQYF. As DNA, the CDR3 is TGTGCCAGCAGTATAGGGGGCACAGATACGCAGTATTTT. The chain couples TRBV25-1 to TRBJ2-3, with a weak D call TRBD1 (5 bases). V shed 5 bases and J shed 1 base, with 7 bases lying between them. The CDR3 is made up of 13 amino acids. Germline V gives CDR1 MGHDK, CDR2 SYGVNS.

This chain uses TRBV18 with TRBJ2-1; TRBD1 matches 9 bases. The CDR3 has 19 amino acids. V shed 4 bases, J shed 4 bases, and the junction held 17 bases outside the gene matches. In germline, CDR1 is KGHSH, CDR2 LQKENI. The CDR3 coding sequence is TGTGCCAGCTCACTCTGGGACAGGGACGCTATGGCGGGTTACAATGAGCAGTTCTTC. Its translation: CASSLWDRDAMAGYNEQFF.

The V and J genes are TRBV27 and TRBJ2-1, with TRBD2 matching over 10 bases. The CDR3 consists of 15 residues. The V segment lost 1 base and the J segment 5 bases; nucleotides outside the gene matches: 2. CDR1 MNHEY and CDR2 SMNVEV come from the germline V gene (reference sequence). The DNA of the CDR3 is TGTGCCAGCAGTTTATACCTAGCGGGAGACAATGAGCAGTTCTTC. Its protein product is CASSLYLAGDNEQFF.

V and J are TRBV7-2 and TRBJ2-5; tentatively, D is TRBD1 (6 bases). The CDR3 is 14 residues long. Deletions cut 1 base from V and 5 bases from J, with 11 bases between. The germline V gene has CDR1 SGHTA and CDR2 FQGNSA. Here the CDR3 reads CASSLGGPRETQYF. CDR3 in DNA: TGTGCCAGCAGCTTAGGGGGGCCAAGGGAGACCCAGTACTTC.

This clone has more than one count but fewer than ten. The chain couples TRBV28 to TRBJ1-2, with D perhaps TRBD1 (5 bases). Germline CDR1 is MDHEN and CDR2 is SYDVKM. This CDR3 contains 15 residues. The V end was cut by 4 bases, the J end by 7 bases, with 19 bases between. CDR3 sequence reads: CASSSYNQGRGGYTF. CDR3 nucleotides: TGTGCCAGCAGTTCCTACAACCAGGGAAGGGGTGGCTACACCTTC.